The 8 T cell receptor beta chains given below trace back to one sample, sequenced in a study of T cell responses to AZD1222 COVID-19 vaccine. Clones were read by immunoSEQ multiplex PCR, and TCRdb kept only the in-frame ones, dropping some. The sample has around 150,000 clones, around 90% seen once. The sequencing used peripheral blood, collected on day 0 of AZD1222 vaccination. The receptors originated from an adult in good health.

The chain is built from TRBV28 and TRBJ1-6; 9 bases fit TRBD1. Per germline, CDR1 MDHEN and CDR2 SYDVKM. Trimming cost V 4 bases and J 4 bases; bases outside gene matches: 2. The CDR3 is 15 residues long. The DNA for the CDR3 is TGTGCCAGCAGTTCGGACAGGGGATATAATTCACCCCTCCACTTT. Translating gives CASSSDRGYNSPLHF.

The genes are TRBV7-8 and TRBJ2-1; D remains unclear. Per germline, CDR1 SGHVS and CDR2 FQNEAQ. With 5 bases removed from V and 6 bases from J, the gap between germline ends came to 17 bases. This CDR3 has 15 residues. The CDR3, as DNA: TGTGCCAGCAGCCGAGACTTCCTTTCTTTCAATGAGCAGTTCTTC. Its translation is CASSRDFLSFNEQFF.

This chain links TRBV7-8 with TRBJ1-2, with a tentative D call TRBD1 (5 bases). The CDR3 spans 18 residues. Germline assignment: CDR1 SGHVS and CDR2 FQNEAQ. V was cut by 5 bases and J by 8 bases, with 30 bases left in between. As DNA, the CDR3 is TGTGCCAGCAGCCCCGGGGCCGTACGAGGGAAGGGAATGACAGGCTACACCTTC. Its translation: CASSPGAVRGKGMTGYTF.

The J gene is TRBJ1-5, the V gene TRBV6-1, with D tentatively TRBD1 (6 bases). This CDR3 has 15 amino acids. V was trimmed by 2 bases and J by 3 bases, leaving 11 bases between them. The germline V gene encodes CDR1 MNHNS and CDR2 SASEGT. The CDR3 spells CASSEQGYVNQPQHF. The CDR3 bases are TGTGCCAGCAGTGAACAGGGGTACGTCAATCAGCCCCAGCATTTT.

In nucleotides, the CDR3 is TGTGCCAGCAGCCACTCTACAGCCGCAACTAATGAAAAACTGTTTTTT. Translating it yields CASSHSTAATNEKLFF. V usage is TRBV5-6 and J usage is TRBJ1-4; unclear D gene. Between the trimmed V and J ends, which lost 4 bases and 0 bases, there was a span of 13 bases. CDR3 size: 16 residues. CDR1 is SGHDT, CDR2 YYEEEE, per germline.

This chain connects TRBV11-2 to TRBJ1-6; unclear D gene. Looked up from germline, CDR1 is SGHAT and CDR2 is FQNNGV. Between the trimmed V and J ends, which lost 0 bases and 7 bases, there was a span of 7 bases. The CDR3 has 14 amino acids. The CDR3 nucleotides read TGTGCCAGCAGCTTAGAGCTTTGGAATTCACCCCTCCACTTT. Amino acid sequence: CASSLELWNSPLHF.

CDR3 coding DNA: TGTGCCAGCAGCTTAGACGGTATACCCTACAATGAGCAGTTCTTC. Translating it yields CASSLDGIPYNEQFF. This rearrangement joins TRBV7-2 to TRBJ2-1; no firm D call. The CDR3 contains 15 residues. CDR1 is SGHTA and CDR2 is FQGNSA in the germline V gene. V was cut by 1 base and J by 2 bases, with 9 bases left in between. Full variable domain (missing parts from reference TRBV7-2 and TRBJ2-1): GAGVSQSPSNKVTEKGKDVELRCDPISGHTALYWYRQSLGQGLEFLIYFQGNSAPDKSGLPSDRFSAERTGGSVSTLTIQRTQQEDSAVYLCASSLDGIPYNEQFFGPGTRLTVL.

CDR3 residues: CSVKSPGGTLNTGELFF. The CDR3 DNA reads TGCAGCGTAAAATCCCCGGGGGGTACCCTAAACACCGGGGAGCTGTTTTTT. The chain employs TRBV29-1 and TRBJ2-2, with TRBD2 matching over 7 bases. V lost 6 bases and J lost 2; bases outside the gene matches: 15. This CDR3 has 17 amino acids. CDR1 is SQVTM and CDR2 is ANQGSEA in the germline V gene.